This section outlines one T cell receptor beta chain sequence together with its context. The data were obtained in a study of technical replicates of blood from four donors. TCRdb's table, derived via immunoSEQ multiplex PCR, lists solely in-frame clones and lacks some. The sample has around 79,000 clones, around 92% seen once. Germline-derived CDR1 and CDR2 are SGHTS and YDEGEE. V dropped 4 bases and J dropped 3 bases, with 16 bases sitting between them. This CDR3 spans 15 amino acids. This clonotype was sampled from a human donor in good health. Some clones in this sample may be carry-over from other donors' samples. The chain is built from TRBV5-8 and TRBJ2-5; tentatively, D is TRBD1 (6 bases). Sequences were obtained from T cells isolated from PBMCs. CDR3 sequence reads: CASSANRVGEETQYF. DNA for the CDR3: TGTGCCAGCAGCGCCAACAGGGTAGGGGAAGAGACCCAGTACTTC.